This TCR beta chain emerged from a study of blood T cell repertoires in COVID-19. The V end lost 7 bases, the J end lost 2 bases, and 6 bases lay between the germline ends. CDR1 and CDR2 from the germline V gene are SGDLS and YYNGEE. The CDR3 extends over 11 amino acids. Authors' methods: Estimated nucleated cell counts came from reference gene primer amplification. The assay was immunoSEQ multiplex PCR, and TCRdb's table has in-frame clones only and misses some. The V and J calls and the clone size are those of that table, but D and trimming were determined from the DNA. Of approximately 230,000 clones listed, 70% to 85% are singletons.

The sample taken for sequencing was peripheral blood. This sequence was found in a woman older than 75 with active or convalescent COVID-19. The chain has TRBV9 and TRBJ1-2, with a weak D call TRBD1 (5 bases). CDR3 bases: TGTGCCAGCGACAGAAACTATGGCTACACCTTC. This sequence encodes CASDRNYGYTF.